These T cell receptor beta chains were read from a single sample in a study of shared clonotypes between healthy human individuals. The repertoire was sequenced with immunoSEQ multiplex PCR; TCRdb's copy has only in-frame clones and lacks some. This sample has under 600,000 clones, with 70% to 80% found just once. The source material was PBMCs. Source of these receptors: a middle-aged woman in good health. Some clones in this sample may be carry-over from other donors' samples. Each CDR3 is given with its conserved first and last residue. The order of the fields is J gene, clone size, V gene, D gene, CDR3 DNA, CDR3 protein. The D gene is left open where the match is weak. Clone sizes are given selectively: once, few, many, or a class where the clone is expanded.

j_call: TRBJ2-7; clone_size: NA; v_call: TRBV30; d_call: TRBD2; cdr3_nt: TGTGCCTGGAGTTTTCGGGCGGGAGTCCACGAGCAGTACTTC; cdr3_aa: CAWSFRAGVHEQYF
j_call: TRBJ2-7; clone_size: NA; v_call: TRBV29-1; d_call: NA; cdr3_nt: TGCAGCGTATCCGGGTTGTCCTACGAGCAGTACTTC; cdr3_aa: CSVSGLSYEQYF
j_call: TRBJ1-2; clone_size: NA; v_call: TRBV6-5; d_call: NA; cdr3_nt: TGTGCCAGCAGTTTGACGTTGACGGCTAGCTATGGCTACACCTTC; cdr3_aa: CASSLTLTASYGYTF
j_call: TRBJ1-1; clone_size: NA; v_call: TRBV5-5; d_call: NA; cdr3_nt: TGTGCCAGCAGCGGCGACAGCAACACTGAAGCTTTCTTT; cdr3_aa: CASSGDSNTEAFF
j_call: TRBJ2-7; clone_size: NA; v_call: TRBV5-1; d_call: NA; cdr3_nt: TGCGCCAGCAGCTCCTACGGGACTGGAAGCTCCTACGAGCAGTACTTC; cdr3_aa: CASSSYGTGSSYEQYF
j_call: TRBJ2-5; clone_size: once; v_call: TRBV5-1; d_call: NA; cdr3_nt: TGCGCCAGCAGCTTGGTGGGGGCTGGCCAAGAGACCCAGTACTTC; cdr3_aa: CASSLVGAGQETQYF
j_call: TRBJ2-1; clone_size: NA; v_call: TRBV19; d_call: NA; cdr3_nt: TGTGCCAGTAGTATGACCCTAGTCACGAGGGAGCAGTTCTTC; cdr3_aa: CASSMTLVTREQFF
j_call: TRBJ2-5; clone_size: NA; v_call: TRBV15; d_call: TRBD1; cdr3_nt: TGTGCCACCAGCCGACAGGGACAGGGGGGGGAGACCCAGTACTTC; cdr3_aa: CATSRQGQGGETQYF
j_call: TRBJ2-3; clone_size: NA; v_call: TRBV28; d_call: NA; cdr3_nt: TGTGCCAGCAGTCCTAGGTTAGGCACAGATACGCAGTATTTT; cdr3_aa: CASSPRLGTDTQYF
j_call: TRBJ2-7; clone_size: NA; v_call: TRBV27; d_call: TRBD2; cdr3_nt: TGTGCCAGCAGTCCTGGGACTAGCGGGAGGCGTCACGAGCAGTACTTC; cdr3_aa: CASSPGTSGRRHEQYF
j_call: TRBJ2-3; clone_size: NA; v_call: TRBV9; d_call: TRBD2; cdr3_nt: TGTGCCAGCAGCGTTGGACTAGCGGTTAGCACAGATACGCAGTATTTT; cdr3_aa: CASSVGLAVSTDTQYF
j_call: TRBJ2-5; clone_size: NA; v_call: TRBV18; d_call: NA; cdr3_nt: TGTGCCAGCTCACCAGGGGCAGGAGAAGAGACCCAGTACTTC; cdr3_aa: CASSPGAGEETQYF
j_call: TRBJ1-1; clone_size: NA; v_call: TRBV27; d_call: NA; cdr3_nt: TGTGCCAGCAGTCTAACCCTCCTGGGGGACACTGAAGCTTTCTTT; cdr3_aa: CASSLTLLGDTEAFF
j_call: TRBJ2-6; clone_size: NA; v_call: TRBV6-4; d_call: TRBD2; cdr3_nt: TGTGCCAGCAGTGACAAGGGAGGGGCCAACGCCCTGACTTTC; cdr3_aa: CASSDKGGANALTF
j_call: TRBJ2-7; clone_size: NA; v_call: TRBV6-6; d_call: TRBD2; cdr3_nt: TGTGCCAGCAGCCCTAGCGGATCCTACGAGCAGTACTTC; cdr3_aa: CASSPSGSYEQYF
j_call: TRBJ1-1; clone_size: NA; v_call: TRBV5-4; d_call: NA; cdr3_nt: TGTGCCAGCAGCTTGGGGGGGGCAAATCTGGGTGGCACTGAAGCTTTCTTT; cdr3_aa: CASSLGGANLGGTEAFF
j_call: TRBJ1-5; clone_size: NA; v_call: TRBV18; d_call: TRBD1; cdr3_nt: TGTGCCAGCTCACCGAGTAGGGGGCATAATCAGCCCCAGCATTTT; cdr3_aa: CASSPSRGHNQPQHF
j_call: TRBJ2-1; clone_size: NA; v_call: TRBV7-3; d_call: TRBD2; cdr3_nt: TGTGCCAGCAGCCCCACGGGAGGGACTAGATTCTTCTTC; cdr3_aa: CASSPTGGTRFFF
j_call: TRBJ2-1; clone_size: NA; v_call: TRBV7-8; d_call: TRBD2; cdr3_nt: TGTGCCAGCAGCTTAGCGGGGGACTACCCCAATGAGCAGTTCTTC; cdr3_aa: CASSLAGDYPNEQFF
j_call: TRBJ2-3; clone_size: NA; v_call: TRBV7-2; d_call: NA; cdr3_nt: TGTGCCAGCAGCACCTCATACACAGATACGCAGTATTTT; cdr3_aa: CASSTSYTDTQYF
j_call: TRBJ2-7; clone_size: NA; v_call: TRBV19; d_call: NA; cdr3_nt: TGTGCCAGTAGTAGAGACTACACCTACGAGCAGTACTTC; cdr3_aa: CASSRDYTYEQYF
j_call: TRBJ2-7; clone_size: NA; v_call: TRBV30; d_call: NA; cdr3_nt: TGTGCCTGGAGTGAAGTTTGGGGCTCCTACGAGCAGTACTTC; cdr3_aa: CAWSEVWGSYEQYF
j_call: TRBJ2-7; clone_size: NA; v_call: TRBV29-1; d_call: TRBD2; cdr3_nt: TGCAGCGCAAGGACTAGCGTCTACGAGCAGTACTTC; cdr3_aa: CSARTSVYEQYF